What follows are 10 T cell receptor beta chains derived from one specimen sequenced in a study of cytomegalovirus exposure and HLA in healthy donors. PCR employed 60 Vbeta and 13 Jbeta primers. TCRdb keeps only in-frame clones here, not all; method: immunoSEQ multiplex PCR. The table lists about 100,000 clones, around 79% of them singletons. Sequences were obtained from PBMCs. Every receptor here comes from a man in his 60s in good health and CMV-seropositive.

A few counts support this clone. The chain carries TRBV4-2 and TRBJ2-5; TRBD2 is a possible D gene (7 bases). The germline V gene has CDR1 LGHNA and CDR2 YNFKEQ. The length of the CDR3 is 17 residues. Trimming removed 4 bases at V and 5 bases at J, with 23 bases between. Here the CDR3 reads CASSPGASGGSMETQYF. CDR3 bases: TGTGCCAGCAGCCCGGGGGCGTCGGGGGGTTCAATGGAGACCCAGTACTTC.

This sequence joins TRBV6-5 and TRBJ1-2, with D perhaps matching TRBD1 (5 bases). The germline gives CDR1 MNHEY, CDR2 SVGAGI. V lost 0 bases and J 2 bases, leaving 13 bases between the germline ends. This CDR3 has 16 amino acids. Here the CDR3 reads CASSYSGANPNYGYTF. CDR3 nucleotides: TGTGCCAGCAGTTACTCAGGGGCTAACCCCAACTATGGCTACACCTTC.

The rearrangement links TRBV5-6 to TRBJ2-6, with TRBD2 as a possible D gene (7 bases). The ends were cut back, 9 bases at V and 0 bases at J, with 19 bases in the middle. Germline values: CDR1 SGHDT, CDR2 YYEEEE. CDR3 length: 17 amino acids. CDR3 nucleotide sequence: TGTGCCACCATGTTGTGGGGGGGCCGCTCTGGGGCCAACGTCCTGACTTTC. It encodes CATMLWGGRSGANVLTF.

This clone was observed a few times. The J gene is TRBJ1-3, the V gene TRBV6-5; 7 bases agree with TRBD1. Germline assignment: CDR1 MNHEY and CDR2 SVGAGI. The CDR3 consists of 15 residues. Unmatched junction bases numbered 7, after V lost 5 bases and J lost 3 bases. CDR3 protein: CASSVDRVLGNTIYF. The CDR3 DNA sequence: TGTGCCAGCAGTGTAGACAGGGTGCTTGGAAACACCATATATTTT.

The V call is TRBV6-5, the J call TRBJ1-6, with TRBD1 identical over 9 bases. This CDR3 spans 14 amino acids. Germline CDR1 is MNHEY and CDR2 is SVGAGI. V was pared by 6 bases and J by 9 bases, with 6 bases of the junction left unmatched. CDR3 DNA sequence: TGTGCCAGCAGCGCGGGGACAGGGTTTTCACCCCTCCACTTT. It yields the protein CASSAGTGFSPLHF.

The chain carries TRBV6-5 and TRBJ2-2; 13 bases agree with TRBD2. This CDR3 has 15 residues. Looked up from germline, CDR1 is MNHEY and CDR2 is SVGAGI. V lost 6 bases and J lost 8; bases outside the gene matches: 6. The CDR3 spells CASSPGLAGVGELFF. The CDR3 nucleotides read TGTGCCAGCAGCCCCGGACTAGCGGGAGTAGGGGAGCTGTTTTTT.

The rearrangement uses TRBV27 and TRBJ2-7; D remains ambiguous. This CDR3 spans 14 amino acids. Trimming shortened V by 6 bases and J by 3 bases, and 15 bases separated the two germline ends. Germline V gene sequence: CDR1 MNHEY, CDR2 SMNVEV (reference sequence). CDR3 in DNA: TGTGCCAGCAGCATAAGCTCCCCCCTCTACGAGCAGTACTTC. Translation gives CASSISSPLYEQYF.

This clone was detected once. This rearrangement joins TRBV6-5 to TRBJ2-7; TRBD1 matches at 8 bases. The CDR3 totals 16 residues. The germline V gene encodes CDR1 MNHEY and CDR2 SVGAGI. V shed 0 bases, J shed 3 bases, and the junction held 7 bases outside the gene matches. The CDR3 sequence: CASSYSKQGAVYEQYF. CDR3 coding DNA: TGTGCCAGCAGTTACTCGAAGCAGGGGGCTGTCTACGAGCAGTACTTC.

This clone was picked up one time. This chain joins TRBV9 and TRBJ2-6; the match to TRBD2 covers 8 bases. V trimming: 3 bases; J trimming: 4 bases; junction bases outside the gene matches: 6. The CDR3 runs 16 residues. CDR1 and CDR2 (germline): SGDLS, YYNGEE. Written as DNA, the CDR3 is TGTGCCAGCAGCGCTCGGCGGGGGGTCGGGGCCAACGTCCTGACTTTC. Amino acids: CASSARRGVGANVLTF.

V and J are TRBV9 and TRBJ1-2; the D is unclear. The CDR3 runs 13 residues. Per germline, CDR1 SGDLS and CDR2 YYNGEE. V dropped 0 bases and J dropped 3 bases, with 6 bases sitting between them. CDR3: CASSVAEDYGYTF. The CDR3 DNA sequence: TGTGCCAGCAGCGTAGCGGAGGACTATGGCTACACCTTC.